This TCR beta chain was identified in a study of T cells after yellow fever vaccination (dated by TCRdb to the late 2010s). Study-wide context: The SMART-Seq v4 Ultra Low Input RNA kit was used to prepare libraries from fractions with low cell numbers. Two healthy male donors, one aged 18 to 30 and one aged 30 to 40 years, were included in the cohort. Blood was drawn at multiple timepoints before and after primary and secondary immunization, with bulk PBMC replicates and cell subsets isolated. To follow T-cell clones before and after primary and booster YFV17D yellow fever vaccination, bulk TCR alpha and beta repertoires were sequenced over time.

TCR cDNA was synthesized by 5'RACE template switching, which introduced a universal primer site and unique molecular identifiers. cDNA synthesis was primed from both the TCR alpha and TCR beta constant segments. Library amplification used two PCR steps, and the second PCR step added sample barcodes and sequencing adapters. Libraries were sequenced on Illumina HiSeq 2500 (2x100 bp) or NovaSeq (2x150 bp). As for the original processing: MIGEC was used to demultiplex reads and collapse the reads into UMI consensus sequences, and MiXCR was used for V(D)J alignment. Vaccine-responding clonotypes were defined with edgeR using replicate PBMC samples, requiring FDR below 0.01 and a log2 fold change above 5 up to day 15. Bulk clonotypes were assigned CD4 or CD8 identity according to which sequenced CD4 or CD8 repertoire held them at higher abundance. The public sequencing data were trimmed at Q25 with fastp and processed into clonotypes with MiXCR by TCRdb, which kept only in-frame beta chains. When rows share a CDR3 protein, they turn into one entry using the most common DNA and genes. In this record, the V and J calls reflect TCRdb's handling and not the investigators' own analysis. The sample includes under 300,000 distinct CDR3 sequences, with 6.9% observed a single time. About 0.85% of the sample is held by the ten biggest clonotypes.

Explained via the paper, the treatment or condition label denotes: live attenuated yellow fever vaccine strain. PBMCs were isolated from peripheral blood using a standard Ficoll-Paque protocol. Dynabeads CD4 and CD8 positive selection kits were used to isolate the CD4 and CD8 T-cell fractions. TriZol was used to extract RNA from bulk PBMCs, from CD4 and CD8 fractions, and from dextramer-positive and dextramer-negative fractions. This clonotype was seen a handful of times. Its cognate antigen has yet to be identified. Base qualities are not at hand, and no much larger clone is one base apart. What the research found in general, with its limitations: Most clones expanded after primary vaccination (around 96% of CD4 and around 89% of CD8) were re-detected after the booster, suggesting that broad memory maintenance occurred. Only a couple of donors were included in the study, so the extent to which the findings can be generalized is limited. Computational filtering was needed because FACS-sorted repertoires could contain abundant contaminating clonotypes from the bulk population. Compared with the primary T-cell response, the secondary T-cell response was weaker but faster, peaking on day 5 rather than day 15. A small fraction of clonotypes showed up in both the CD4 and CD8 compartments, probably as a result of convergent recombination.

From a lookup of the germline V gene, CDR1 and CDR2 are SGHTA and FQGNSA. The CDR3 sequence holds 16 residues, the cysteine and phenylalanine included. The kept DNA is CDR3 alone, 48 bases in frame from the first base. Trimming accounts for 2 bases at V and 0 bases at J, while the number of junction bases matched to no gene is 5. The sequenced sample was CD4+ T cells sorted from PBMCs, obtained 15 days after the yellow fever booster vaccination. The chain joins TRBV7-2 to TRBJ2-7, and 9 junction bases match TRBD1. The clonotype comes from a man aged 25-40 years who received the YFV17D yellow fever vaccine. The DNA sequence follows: TGTGCCAGCAGCTTACAAGGACAGGGGCTCTCCTACGAGCAGTACTTC. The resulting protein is CASSLQGQGLSYEQYF.